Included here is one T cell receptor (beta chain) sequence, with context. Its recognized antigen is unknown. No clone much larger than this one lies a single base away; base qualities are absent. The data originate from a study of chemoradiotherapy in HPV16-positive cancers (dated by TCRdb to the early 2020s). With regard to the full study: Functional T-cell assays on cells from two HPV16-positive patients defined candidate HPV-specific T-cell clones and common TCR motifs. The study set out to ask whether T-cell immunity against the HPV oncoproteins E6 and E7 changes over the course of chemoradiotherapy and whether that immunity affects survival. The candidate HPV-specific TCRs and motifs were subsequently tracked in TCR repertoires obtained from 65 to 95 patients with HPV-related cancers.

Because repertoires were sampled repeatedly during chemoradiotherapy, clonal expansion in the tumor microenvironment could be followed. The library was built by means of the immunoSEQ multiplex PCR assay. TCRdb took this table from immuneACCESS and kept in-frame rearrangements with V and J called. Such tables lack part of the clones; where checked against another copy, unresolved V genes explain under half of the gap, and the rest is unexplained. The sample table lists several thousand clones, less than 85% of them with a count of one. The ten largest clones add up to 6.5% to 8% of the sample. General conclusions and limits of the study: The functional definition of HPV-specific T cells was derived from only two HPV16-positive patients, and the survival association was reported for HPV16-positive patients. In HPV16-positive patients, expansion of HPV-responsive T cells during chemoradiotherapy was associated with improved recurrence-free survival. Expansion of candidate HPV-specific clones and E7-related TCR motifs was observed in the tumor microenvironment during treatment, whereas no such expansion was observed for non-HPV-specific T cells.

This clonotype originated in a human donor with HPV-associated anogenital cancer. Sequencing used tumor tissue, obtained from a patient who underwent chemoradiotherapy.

CDR3 protein: CASSYTGDGRNTIYF. The sequenced DNA: TGTGCCAGCAGTTACACGGGGGACGGTAGAAACACCATATATTTT. This chain joins TRBV6-6 to TRBJ1-3; TRBD1 is perhaps the D gene, given 5 matching bases. From cysteine to phenylalanine, the CDR3 is 15 amino acids long. The kept DNA is CDR3 alone, 45 bases in frame from the first base. In the germline V gene (reference sequence), CDR1 corresponds to MNHNY and CDR2 to SVGAGI. Cut back by 2 bases and 5 bases, the V and J ends lie 13 bases apart.